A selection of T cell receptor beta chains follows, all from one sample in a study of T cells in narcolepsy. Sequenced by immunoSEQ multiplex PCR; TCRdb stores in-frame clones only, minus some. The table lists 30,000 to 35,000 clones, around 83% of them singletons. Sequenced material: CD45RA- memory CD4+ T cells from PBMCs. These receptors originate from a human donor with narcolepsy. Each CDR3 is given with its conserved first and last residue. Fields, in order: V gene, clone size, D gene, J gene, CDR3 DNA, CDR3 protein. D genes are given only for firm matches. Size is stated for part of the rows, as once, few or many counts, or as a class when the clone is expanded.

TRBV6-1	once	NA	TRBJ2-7	TGTGCCAGCAGCGGCCCCGAGCAGTACTTC	CASSGPEQYF
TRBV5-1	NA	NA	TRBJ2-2	TGCGCCAGCAGCTTATCGGTTACGGGCAACACCGGGGAGCTGTTTTTT	CASSLSVTGNTGELFF
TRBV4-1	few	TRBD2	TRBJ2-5	TGCGCCAGCAGCCAAGCTATGACTAGCGGGGACCAAGAGACCCAGTACTTC	CASSQAMTSGDQETQYF
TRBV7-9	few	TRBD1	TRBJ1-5	TGTGCCAGCAGCGCACAGGGGGGTAGCAATCAGCCCCAGCATTTT	CASSAQGGSNQPQHF
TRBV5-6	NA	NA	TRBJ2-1	TGTGCCAGCAGCTTGACCCCTCGGGACAAGCAGTTCTTC	CASSLTPRDKQFF
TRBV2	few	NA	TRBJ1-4	TGTGCCAGTAACGGGCGAGGAAGCGGTGAAAAACTGTTTTTT	CASNGRGSGEKLFF
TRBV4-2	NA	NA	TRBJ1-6	TGTGCCAGCAGCCAAGATACCTCTTTGAGGGATTCACTCCTCCACTTT	CASSQDTSLRDSLLHF
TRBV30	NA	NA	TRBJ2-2	TGTGCCTGGAGTCCCCGAGCGGTCACCGGGGAGCTGTTTTTT	CAWSPRAVTGELFF
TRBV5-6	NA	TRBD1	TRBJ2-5	TGTGCCAGCAGCCCTCTCGGGACAGGGGTGGGAGAGACCCAGTACTTC	CASSPLGTGVGETQYF
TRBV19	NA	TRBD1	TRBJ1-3	TGTGCCAGCAGTGAACAGGGGATGACTGGAAACACCATATATTTT	CASSEQGMTGNTIYF
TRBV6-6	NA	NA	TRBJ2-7	TGTGCCAGCAGTTACTCGGACAGTAGCTCCTACGAGCAGTACTTC	CASSYSDSSSYEQYF
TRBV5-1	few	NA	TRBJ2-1	TGCGCCAGCAGCCGGGGGGCTAGCCAGGGGGAGCAGTTCTTC	CASSRGASQGEQFF
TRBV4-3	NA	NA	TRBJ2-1	TGCGCCAGCAGCCGATCGACAGAAATCGTCTACAATGAGCAGTTCTTC	CASSRSTEIVYNEQFF
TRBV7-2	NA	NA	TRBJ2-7	TGTGCCAGCAGCTTAGCGGGGCGGCCGGGCGAGCAGTACTTC	CASSLAGRPGEQYF
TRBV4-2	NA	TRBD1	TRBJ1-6	TGTGCCAGCAGCCAAGATTTAACAGGGGACGCGTATAGTTCTTCACCCCTCCACTTT	CASSQDLTGDAYSSSPLHF
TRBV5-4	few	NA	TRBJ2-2	TGTGCCAGCAGCCCCTTAGGGCGGGGCCGCACCGGGGAGCTGTTTTTT	CASSPLGRGRTGELFF
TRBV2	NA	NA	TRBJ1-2	TGTGCCAGCAGGAAGGACGGGGATGGGGGCTACACCTTC	CASRKDGDGGYTF
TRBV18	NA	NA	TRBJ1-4	TGTGCCAGCTCTAGGGGAACTAATGAAAAACTGTTTTTT	CASSRGTNEKLFF
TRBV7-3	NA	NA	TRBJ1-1	TGTGCCAGCAGCTTCGGGGGGAACACTGAAGCTTTCTTT	CASSFGGNTEAFF
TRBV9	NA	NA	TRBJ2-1	TGTGCCAGCAGCGTAGGGTTCCCTGGGGGTGAGCAGTTCTTC	CASSVGFPGGEQFF
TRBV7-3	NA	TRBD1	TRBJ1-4	TGTGCCAGCAGTCAACCCACAGGGACAGCAACTAATGAAAAACTGTTTTTT	CASSQPTGTATNEKLFF
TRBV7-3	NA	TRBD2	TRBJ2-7	TGTGCCAGCAGCTTTCAGGCGGGGGCCTACGAGCAGTACTTC	CASSFQAGAYEQYF
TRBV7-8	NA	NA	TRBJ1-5	TGTGTCAGCAGCTTACAGGGCAATCAGCCCCAGCATTTT	CVSSLQGNQPQHF
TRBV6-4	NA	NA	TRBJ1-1	TGTGCCAGCAGTGACTCTATTAGGACCGCAATTAACACTGAAGCTTTCTTT	CASSDSIRTAINTEAFF
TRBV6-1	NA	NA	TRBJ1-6	TGTGCCAGCAGTGAAGCGGGGTCCGATAATTCACCCCTCCACTTT	CASSEAGSDNSPLHF
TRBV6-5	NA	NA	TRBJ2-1	TGTGCCAGCAGTTACCGCCCGATCAAAACCAATGAGCAGTTCTTC	CASSYRPIKTNEQFF
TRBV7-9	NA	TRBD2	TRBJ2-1	TGTGCCAGCAGCTTAGATTTGGCTAGCGGGGGATCTGGGGAGCAGTTCTTC	CASSLDLASGGSGEQFF
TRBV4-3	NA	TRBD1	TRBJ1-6	TGCGCCAGCAGCCGAAAGACAGGGGGCAATTCACCCCTCCACTTT	CASSRKTGGNSPLHF
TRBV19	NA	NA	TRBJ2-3	TGTGCCAGTAGTAAAGGGGGAGCAGAAGGCACAGATACGCAGTATTTT	CASSKGGAEGTDTQYF
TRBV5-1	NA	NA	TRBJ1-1	TGCGCCAGCAGCTTGGAATTGGTTAACACTGAAGCTTTCTTT	CASSLELVNTEAFF
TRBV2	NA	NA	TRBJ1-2	TGTGCCAGCAACCCCCGCGGTCACTATGGCTACACCTTC	CASNPRGHYGYTF